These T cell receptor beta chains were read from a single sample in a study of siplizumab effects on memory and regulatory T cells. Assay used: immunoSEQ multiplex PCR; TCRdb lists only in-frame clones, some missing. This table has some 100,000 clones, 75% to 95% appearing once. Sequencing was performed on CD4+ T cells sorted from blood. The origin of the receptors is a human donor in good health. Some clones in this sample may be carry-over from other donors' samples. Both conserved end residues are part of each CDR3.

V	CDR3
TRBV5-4	CASSPSGRARTEQFF
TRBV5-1	CASSSRQGSGETQYF
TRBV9	CASSQTGGETQYF
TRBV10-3	CAVNSGSGETQYF
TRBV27	CASQLAGGITDTQYF
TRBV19	CASQSMGLTTGELFF
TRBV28	CASSPTASYEQYF
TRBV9	CASSVAGQKANTQYF
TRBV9	CASSGVSEQGCEQYF
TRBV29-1	CSVPLGGRADTQYF
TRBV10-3	CAISPGQGAGIGELFF
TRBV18	CASSPPVTYEQYF
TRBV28	CASRFRRNNEQFF
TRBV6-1	CASTNDRGDYEQYF
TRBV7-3	CASSSSLVQQYF
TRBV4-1	CASIAGVGYNEQFF
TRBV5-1	CASSLVAIGLADYEQYF
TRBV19	CASSRGRGQNEQYF
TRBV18	CASSPRTGGQSGYTF
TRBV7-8	CASSLMSGPAEAFF
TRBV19	CASSPTGRMGDGYTF
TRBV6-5	CASSRGRTGGAQYF
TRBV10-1	CASTLRGTDTQYF
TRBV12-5	CASGKGTGGGETQYF
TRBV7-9	CASSSGLTYEQYF
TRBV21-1	CASSRPLLAGGLSYNEQFF
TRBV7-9	CASVQAGGAGYGYTF
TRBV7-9	CASSVPNEKLFF
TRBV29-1	CSVGGSSGRPFTDTQYF
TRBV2	CASSEGGRKTGTQYF
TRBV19	CASSIQRDDTDTQYF
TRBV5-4	CASSRGQGGTDGYTF
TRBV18	CASSPLPGTVTSGGYTF
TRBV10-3	CAISPGLAGGPFGETQYF
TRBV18	CASSPEPYGYTF
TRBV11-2	CASSLDPLRGGFEKLFF
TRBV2	CASRRTGGADTQYF
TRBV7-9	CASSLKAATSGSNEQFF
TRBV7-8	CASSLPVNEQFF
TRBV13	CASSLVSGRANEQFF
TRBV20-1	CSARGQGF
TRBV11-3	CASSLDGTDTQYF
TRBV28	CASNGGEYYEQYF
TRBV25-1	CASSVLAVYNEQFF
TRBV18	CASSPTGHSGNTIYF
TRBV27	CASRPDRISYEQYF
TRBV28	CAITGSTDTQYF
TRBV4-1	CASSQGLAGGGETQYF
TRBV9	CASSLALGELFF
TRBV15	CATSPPGRGDPEAFF
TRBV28	CASRGGNTEAFF
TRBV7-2	CASSFSTTKDEQFF
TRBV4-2	CASSQGTRSSYNEQFF
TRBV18	CASSPPNYRGDYEQYF
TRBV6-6	CATSTTISTDTQYF